One sample yielded the 20 T cell receptor beta chains listed below, sequenced in a study of T-cell reconstitution after alpha-beta-depleted transplantation in children. A library of TCRbeta sequences, prepared with unique molecular identifiers, was generated. TCRdb reprocessed the PCR reads via MiXCR and lists one record per CDR3 protein. The sample holds about 980,000 distinct CDR3 sequences, around 30% seen once. The input for sequencing was PBMCs, mostly from graft donor cells, taken 360 days after TCRalphabeta/CD19-depleted stem cell transplant. The receptors here all came from a boy younger than two who had a stem cell transplant for SCID, so the T cells may come from the graft donor.

Many counts were recorded for this clonotype. The gene calls are TRBV12-3 or TRBV12-4 and TRBJ2-2; 7 positions match TRBD1. The CDR3 has 14 amino acids. Trimming took 5 bases from V and 4 from J; bases not matched to a gene: 4. The CDR3 DNA reads TGTGCCAGCAGTCCCCGACAGGGCACCGGGGAGCTGTTTTTT. Translation: CASSPRQGTGELFF.

The sample holds a few counts of this clonotype. The V and J genes are TRBV9 and TRBJ1-3; perhaps TRBD1 as D (5 bases). The V and J ends lost 3 bases and 7 bases respectively, with 11 bases between them. This CDR3 region has 13 residues. Germline V gene sequence: CDR1 SGDLS, CDR2 YYNGEE. CDR3 amino acids: CASSGRVKNTIYF. CDR3 in DNA: TGTGCCAGCAGCGGCAGGGTTAAGAACACCATATATTTT.

This sequence joins TRBV5-1 and TRBJ2-1; TRBD1 agrees at 8 bases. The CDR3 contains 16 residues. Germline lookup yields CDR1 SGHRS and CDR2 YFSETQ. The trim removed 0 bases at V and 5 bases at J, leaving 7 bases unmatched. The CDR3 DNA sequence: TGCGCCAGCAGCTTGGTTCCGGGACAGGTCAACAATGAGCAGTTCTTC. It encodes CASSLVPGQVNNEQFF.

Only a few counts were recorded for this clonotype. This chain uses TRBV15 with TRBJ1-4; weak D call: TRBD1 (6 bases). Trimming pared 4 bases from V and 5 bases from J, leaving 17 bases between. The CDR3 is 16 residues long. Germline CDR1 LNHNV, CDR2 YYDKDF (reference sequence). DNA of the CDR3: TGTGCCACCAGCAAAGGGGGGCCAGCGACGAATGAAAAACTGTTTTTT. It encodes CATSKGGPATNEKLFF.

This clonotype was counted only a few times. This chain joins TRBV4-1 and TRBJ1-5, with D possibly TRBD1 on 6 matching bases. Trimming removed 4 bases from V and 5 bases from J, with 21 bases in between. The CDR3 has 17 amino acids. Looked up from germline, CDR1 is MGHRA and CDR2 is YSYEKL. The CDR3 nucleotides read TGCGCCAGCAGCCCTAATCCGAGTAGCACAGGGCATCAGCCCCAGCATTTT. It translates to CASSPNPSSTGHQPQHF.

The V gene is TRBV4-1, the J gene TRBJ2-4; D unclear. Germline V gene sequence: CDR1 MGHRA, CDR2 YSYEKL. V gave up 4 bases and J gave up 13 bases, with 20 bases separating them. The CDR3 extends over 14 amino acids. The CDR3 DNA sequence: TGCGCCAGCAGCCCCTTCCCGATGGACGGGCCACAGTACTTC. Its protein is CASSPFPMDGPQYF.

This chain links TRBV29-1 with TRBJ2-2; D is perhaps TRBD1 (6 bases). The ends were cut back, 6 bases at V and 6 bases at J, with 17 bases in the middle. The CDR3 loop spans 14 amino acids. Germline CDR1 SQVTM, CDR2 ANQGSEA. CDR3 residues: CSVRTAMGSGELFF. The CDR3 DNA follows: TGCAGCGTGAGGACAGCTATGGGGTCCGGGGAGCTGTTTTTT.

The chain recombines TRBV5-1 with TRBJ2-3; D possibly corresponds to TRBD2 (6 bases). Per germline, CDR1 SGHRS and CDR2 YFSETQ. This CDR3 spans 12 amino acids. The V gene lost 4 bases and the J gene lost 8 bases, with 11 bases spanning the gap. The CDR3, as DNA: TGCGCCAGCAGCCCTTCGCGGGGTACGCAGTATTTT. It yields the protein CASSPSRGTQYF.

This clonotype occurred a few times. The rearrangement uses TRBV30 and TRBJ2-2; D ambiguous. V was trimmed by 0 bases and J by 4 bases, leaving 15 bases between them. The CDR3 has 16 residues. The germline gives CDR1 GTSNPN, CDR2 SVGIG (reference sequence). CDR3 sequence reads: CAWSVRRTRATGELFF. CDR3 DNA: TGTGCCTGGAGTGTACGGAGAACCCGTGCCACCGGGGAGCTGTTTTTT. Based on the CDR3 plus reference TRBV30 and TRBJ2-2, the full variable domain is SQTIHQWPATLVQPVGSPLSLECTVEGTSNPNLYWYRQAAGRGLQLLFYSVGIGQISSEVPQNLSASRPQDRQFILSSKKLLLSDSGFYLCAWSVRRTRATGELFFGEGSRLTVL.

The chain recombines TRBV2 with TRBJ2-5; TRBD2 agrees at 13 bases. The V gene end was trimmed by 5 bases and the J gene end by 4 bases; junction bases not matched to a gene: 10. Germline lookup yields CDR1 SNHLY and CDR2 FYNNEI. The CDR3 runs to 17 residues. CDR3 loop: CASSPGTSGDDGETQYF. As DNA, the CDR3 is TGTGCCAGCAGTCCCGGGACTAGCGGGGACGATGGAGAGACCCAGTACTTC.

This clonotype has just a few counts. The rearrangement uses TRBV4-3 and TRBJ2-4; possible D gene TRBD1, 5 bases. CDR1 is LGHNA, CDR2 YSLEER, per germline. CDR3 size: 16 residues. The V and J ends lost 6 bases and 0 bases respectively, with 15 bases between them. CDR3 in DNA: TGCGCCAGCAGTCCCGACAGACTCGTAGCCAAAAACATTCAGTACTTC. Protein: CASSPDRLVAKNIQYF.

This clonotype was seen only once. The rearrangement joins TRBV12-3 or TRBV12-4 to TRBJ2-7; D call uncertain. The CDR3 loop spans 16 amino acids. V lost 0 bases, J lost 0 bases, and 12 bases lay in between. The CDR3 DNA reads TGTGCCAGCAGTTTAGCGGGGATTGGAAGCTCCTACGAGCAGTACTTC. This codes for CASSLAGIGSSYEQYF.

This clonotype was counted between two and nine times. CDR3 sequence: CASSDEPLGTDTQYF. For the CDR3, the DNA is TGTGCCAGCAGCGATGAGCCCCTAGGCACAGATACGCAGTATTTT. The chain combines TRBV9 with TRBJ2-3; D not resolved. The CDR3 runs to 15 residues. The germline V and J ends were trimmed by 3 bases and 1 base, with 12 bases remaining between them. From germline, CDR1 is SGDLS and CDR2 YYNGEE.

The rearrangement links TRBV24-1 to TRBJ2-1; 11 nucleotides align to TRBD2. The CDR3 sequence is 17 residues long. Trimming took 5 bases from V and 4 from J; bases not matched to a gene: 9. The germline CDR1 and CDR2 sequences are KGHDR and SFDVKD. This chain's CDR3 is CATSALTGTSGYNEQFF. Here the CDR3 DNA reads TGTGCCACCAGTGCTCTCACCGGGACTAGCGGATACAATGAGCAGTTCTTC.

This clonotype was counted a few times. The V gene is TRBV5-6, the J gene TRBJ1-1; TRBD1 is a possible D gene (5 bases). The CDR3 contains 15 residues. CDR1 and CDR2 from the germline V gene are SGHDT and YYEEEE. V lost 2 bases and J 4 bases, leaving 15 bases between the germline ends. The DNA of the CDR3 is TGTGCCAGCAGCTTTGTTGTCAGGGAGGGCACTGAAGCTTTCTTT. Translation: CASSFVVREGTEAFF.

The J gene is TRBJ2-3, the V gene TRBV12-3 or TRBV12-4; 9 nucleotides line up with TRBD1. V lost 6 bases and J lost 6; bases outside the gene matches: 10. The CDR3 has 15 residues. The DNA of the CDR3 is TGTGCCAGCAGCCTCCGGGACAGGGTAGGGGATACGCAGTATTTT. As protein: CASSLRDRVGDTQYF.

The chain employs TRBV25-1 and TRBJ2-7; 9 bases are shared with TRBD1. V lost 5 bases and J lost 5; bases outside the gene matches: 7. The V gene's germline CDR1 is MGHDK and CDR2 SYGVNS. This CDR3 is built from 14 residues. The CDR3 here is CASSNRGRAHEQYF. The CDR3 DNA sequence: TGTGCCAGCAGTAACAGGGGGCGGGCCCACGAGCAGTACTTC.

This clonotype was found a few times. The CDR3 sequence: CSAREGSGNTEAFF. In DNA, the CDR3 is TGCAGTGCTAGAGAGGGTTCGGGGAACACTGAAGCTTTCTTT. The chain recombines TRBV20-1 with TRBJ1-1; D is undetermined. Trimming took 0 bases from V and 1 from J, leaving 9 bases between them. CDR1 and CDR2 from the germline V gene are DFQATT and SNEGSKA (reference sequence). The CDR3 is 14 amino acids.

This sequence joins TRBV20-1 and TRBJ2-3, with D perhaps given as TRBD1 or TRBD2 (5 bases each). CDR1 is DFQATT, CDR2 SNEGSKA, per germline (reference sequence). The length of the CDR3 is 14 residues. V lost 6 bases and J lost 0, with 13 bases in between. CDR3 in DNA: TGCAGTGCAGAGAAAGGGGACAGCACAGATACGCAGTATTTT. Translated: CSAEKGDSTDTQYF.

The chain recombines TRBV3-1 with TRBJ2-7; TRBD2 aligns across 12 bases. The germline gives CDR1 LGHDT, CDR2 YNNKEL (reference sequence). After removal of 4 bases from V and 2 bases from J, the junction contained 6 bases not matched to a gene. This CDR3 spans 16 amino acids. CDR3 protein: CASSPGSSGGAYEQYF. CDR3 DNA sequence: TGTGCCAGCAGCCCGGGGTCTAGCGGGGGGGCCTACGAGCAGTACTTC.